The 32 T cell receptor beta chains below all came from one sample that was sequenced in a study of blood T cell repertoires in COVID-19. Profiled with immunoSEQ multiplex PCR; TCRdb holds only in-frame clones, not every one. The sample has hundreds of thousands of clones, roughly 85% seen once; the top ten hold approximately 3.7%. The sequenced sample consisted of peripheral blood. The receptors were gathered from a young woman with acute or convalescent COVID-19.

The V call is TRBV5-1, the J call TRBJ2-2; D uncertain. CDR1 and CDR2 from the germline V gene are SGHRS and YFSETQ. Trimming left V 0 bases short and J 0 bases short, with 6 bases between. This CDR3 contains 15 residues. The CDR3 sequence: CASSLGKPNTGELFF. DNA for the CDR3: TGCGCCAGCAGCTTGGGTAAGCCGAACACCGGGGAGCTGTTTTTT.

V usage is TRBV19 and J usage is TRBJ2-1, with 7 positions matching TRBD2. The junction had 8 bases not matched to a gene; V was cut back by 8 bases and J by 7 bases. Germline V gene lookup returns CDR1 LNHDA and CDR2 SQIVND (reference sequence). This CDR3 spans 13 amino acids. CDR3 nucleotide sequence: TGTGCCAGTGCGGGGGAGGGCCCGAATGAGCAGTTCTTC. It codes for CASAGEGPNEQFF.

This chain links TRBV7-3 with TRBJ2-4, with 7 positions matching TRBD2. Germline loops: CDR1 SGHTA, CDR2 FQGTGA. CDR3 length: 16 residues. The J segment lost 2 bases and the V segment lost 2 bases, leaving 6 bases of the junction unmatched. The CDR3 here is CASSLGGDRTKNIQYF. DNA for the CDR3: TGTGCCAGCAGCTTAGGGGGGGATCGGACCAAAAACATTCAGTACTTC. The variable domain in full, completed from reference TRBV7-3 and TRBJ2-4, reads GAGVSQTPSNKVTEKGKYVELRCDPISGHTALYWYRQSLGQGPEFLIYFQGTGAADDSGLPNDRFFAVRPEGSVSTLKIQRTERGDSAVYLCASSLGGDRTKNIQYFGAGTRLSVL.

The CDR3 loop reads CASSLQGSEQYF. Written as DNA, the CDR3 is TGTGCCAGCAGTTTACAGGGGTCCGAGCAGTACTTC. The chain couples TRBV27 to TRBJ2-7, with D maybe TRBD1 (6 bases). CDR3 length equals 12 residues. Trimming removed 2 bases at V and 6 bases at J, with 8 bases between. From germline, CDR1 is MNHEY and CDR2 SMNVEV (reference sequence).

This chain links TRBV9 with TRBJ1-1, with D possibly being TRBD1 (6 bases). Germline CDR1 is SGDLS and CDR2 is YYNGEE. The CDR3 is 16 amino acids. Trimming left V 3 bases short and J 4 bases short, with 19 bases between. The CDR3 DNA follows: TGTGCCAGCAGCGGACCCTCGGGGAGGGGGGGCACTGAAGCTTTCTTT. Amino acids: CASSGPSGRGGTEAFF.

The chain is built from TRBV27 and TRBJ1-1; TRBD1 matches 7 bases. This CDR3 region has 15 residues. CDR1 and CDR2 (germline): MNHEY, SMNVEV (reference sequence). J lost 10 bases, V lost 8 bases, and 19 bases had no gene match. The DNA of the CDR3 is TGTGCCAGCGGGTACCCCGGGACAGTCGGTCCTTTAGCTTTCTTT. This encodes CASGYPGTVGPLAFF.

This clone was detected only once. The V call is TRBV7-2, the J call TRBJ2-7; weak D call: TRBD2 (5 bases). V lost 8 bases and J 2 bases, leaving 10 bases between the germline ends. The CDR3 runs 12 residues. Germline assignment: CDR1 SGHTA and CDR2 FQGNSA. CDR3 amino acids: CASARTPYEQYF. DNA for the CDR3: TGTGCCAGCGCGCGGACTCCCTACGAGCAGTACTTC.

The chain has TRBV19 and TRBJ2-1, with D perhaps matching TRBD2 (6 bases). The germline CDR1 and CDR2 sequences are LNHDA and SQIVND (reference sequence). V was pared by 9 bases and J by 7 bases, with 13 bases between. CDR3 length equals 12 residues. The CDR3 loop reads CASRGRSNEQFF. CDR3 bases: TGTGCCAGCCGGGGGAGGTCGAATGAGCAGTTCTTC.

The chain has TRBV11-1 and TRBJ2-3; no definite D call. Germline CDR1 SGHAT, CDR2 FQDESV (reference sequence). The CDR3 loop spans 13 amino acids. V lost 4 bases and J 0 bases, leaving 5 bases between the germline ends. The CDR3 is CASSSSSTDTQYF. The CDR3 nucleotides read TGTGCCAGCAGCTCCTCCAGCACAGATACGCAGTATTTT.

The chain couples TRBV7-9 to TRBJ1-2, with 12 bases lining up with TRBD1. The length of the CDR3 is 18 residues. The trim removed 3 bases at V and 4 bases at J, leaving 12 bases unmatched. Germline V lookup: CDR1 SEHNR, CDR2 FQNEAQ (reference sequence). CDR3 loop: CASSFSPGQGASGYGYTF. In DNA, the CDR3 is TGTGCCAGCAGCTTTTCCCCGGGACAGGGGGCTTCTGGCTATGGCTACACCTTC.

The chain uses TRBV5-1 and TRBJ2-2; D gene unclear. Germline V gives CDR1 SGHRS, CDR2 YFSETQ. V shed 0 bases and J shed 6 bases, with 6 bases lying between them. The CDR3 consists of 13 residues. DNA of the CDR3: TGCGCCAGCAGCTTGGAACTGGCCGGGGAGCTGTTTTTT. Its translation: CASSLELAGELFF.

This clone was counted a few times. CDR3 in DNA: TGTGCCAGCAGATCCGGGACAGCCCTCTATGGCTACACCTTC. Its protein is CASRSGTALYGYTF. The chain combines TRBV28 with TRBJ1-2; 7 bases fit TRBD1. In germline, CDR1 is MDHEN, CDR2 SYDVKM. CDR3 length: 14 residues. V lost 6 bases and J lost 4; bases outside the gene matches: 8.

The rearrangement uses TRBV30 and TRBJ1-2; D is ambiguous. Trimming took off 7 bases at V and 2 bases at J, with 17 bases between the two ends. From germline, CDR1 is GTSNPN and CDR2 SVGIG (reference sequence). This CDR3 contains 14 residues. The CDR3 reads CASPGGRVNYGYTF. The CDR3 region has the DNA TGTGCCTCCCCGGGAGGACGGGTAAACTATGGCTACACCTTC.

This clone came up a few times. The chain has TRBV5-8 and TRBJ1-5; no definite D call. V was shortened by 4 bases and J by 3 bases, with 5 bases between the two germline ends. There are 12 residues in the CDR3. Germline V gene data show CDR1 as SGHTS and CDR2 as YDEGEE. CDR3 region: CASSRDNQPQHF. CDR3 sequence (DNA): TGTGCCAGCAGCCGGGACAATCAGCCCCAGCATTTT.

The rearrangement uses TRBV27 and TRBJ1-1; possibly TRBD1 for D (5 bases). V was cut by 1 base and J by 2 bases, with 17 bases left in between. In germline, CDR1 is MNHEY, CDR2 SMNVEV (reference sequence). The CDR3 has 17 residues. CDR3 coding DNA: TGTGCCAGCAGTTTATTTAAAGAACCGGGGGGAAACACTGAAGCTTTCTTT. The encoded protein is CASSLFKEPGGNTEAFF.

The rearrangement uses TRBV9 and TRBJ2-7; 10 bases align to TRBD1. The germline V gene encodes CDR1 SGDLS and CDR2 YYNGEE. There are 15 residues in the CDR3. V dropped 0 bases and J dropped 3; count of bases not matched to a gene: 3. The CDR3 loop reads CASSVAGQGLYEQYF. The CDR3 bases are TGTGCCAGCAGCGTAGCGGGACAGGGGCTCTACGAGCAGTACTTC.

The chain links TRBV6-5 to TRBJ2-7; 8 bases line up with TRBD2. V was pared by 1 base and J by 6 bases, with 2 bases of the junction left unmatched. Per the germline V gene, CDR1 is MNHEY and CDR2 is SVGAGI. The CDR3 length is 13 residues. The CDR3 DNA reads TGTGCCAGCAGTTACTGGCTAGCGGGCGAGCAGTACTTC. Encoded protein: CASSYWLAGEQYF.

The chain carries TRBV5-4 and TRBJ2-2; D remains ambiguous. Trimming took 0 bases from V and 5 from J, leaving 5 bases between them. Germline V gene data show CDR1 as SGHNT and CDR2 as YYREEE (reference sequence). This CDR3 has 13 residues. The CDR3 here is CASSLAITGELFF. Here the CDR3 DNA reads TGTGCCAGCAGCTTGGCTATAACCGGGGAGCTGTTTTTT.

The chain joins TRBV27 to TRBJ1-2, with a tentative D call TRBD1 (5 bases). Germline V CDR1 and CDR2: MNHEY, SMNVEV (reference sequence). The V gene lost 7 bases and the J gene lost 4 bases, with 13 bases spanning the gap. This CDR3 is 13 amino acids long. The CDR3 loop reads CASTPGGGYGYTF. The CDR3 DNA follows: TGTGCCAGCACCCCGGGGGGTGGCTATGGCTACACCTTC.

V usage is TRBV6-2 or TRBV6-3 and J usage is TRBJ2-1, with 13 bases aligning to TRBD2. The CDR3 is 18 residues long. Per germline, CDR1 MNHEY and CDR2 SVGEGT. The trim removed 6 bases at V and 0 bases at J, leaving 8 bases unmatched. The CDR3 nucleotides read TGTGCCAGCAGCCCCGGACTAGCGGGGGTCGTCTCCTACAATGAGCAGTTCTTC. Residues: CASSPGLAGVVSYNEQFF.

The rearrangement joins TRBV12-5 to TRBJ2-5, with TRBD2 matching over 8 bases. The junction had 11 bases not matched to a gene; V was cut back by 7 bases and J by 4 bases. CDR1 is LGHNT and CDR2 is FRNRAP in the germline V gene. The CDR3 runs 15 residues. CDR3 in amino acids: CASALSGRIGETQYF. Here the CDR3 DNA reads TGTGCTAGTGCCTTAAGCGGGAGAATCGGAGAGACCCAGTACTTC.

This chain connects TRBV9 to TRBJ2-2; 14 nucleotides line up with TRBD2. Losses at the gene ends were 5 bases for V and 6 bases for J; bases not matched to a gene: 6. This CDR3 region has 16 residues. CDR1 is SGDLS, CDR2 YYNGEE, per germline. CDR3 DNA sequence: TGTGCCAGCAGTGCTATGGGACTAGCGGGAGCCGGGGAGCTGTTTTTT. As protein: CASSAMGLAGAGELFF.

The chain uses TRBV2 and TRBJ2-5; perhaps TRBD1 as D (5 bases). Trimming cost V 8 bases and J 2 bases, with 12 bases left between them. Germline CDR1 and CDR2: SNHLY and FYNNEI. The CDR3 spans 13 residues. The CDR3 nucleotides read TGTGCCAGCGAAGTAGACAGACAAGAGACCCAGTACTTC. It codes for CASEVDRQETQYF.

The CDR3 here is CASSRGQASNQPQHF. The CDR3 region has the DNA TGTGCCAGCAGTCGCGGACAGGCGAGCAATCAGCCCCAGCATTTT. The chain joins TRBV9 to TRBJ1-5, with TRBD1 matching 7 bases. This CDR3 contains 15 residues. Trimming removed 5 bases from V and 1 base from J; junction bases left unmatched: 6. Germline V gene data show CDR1 as SGDLS and CDR2 as YYNGEE.

The chain recombines TRBV4-1 with TRBJ1-5; 10 nucleotides agree with TRBD1. Germline trimming cut 0 bases from V and 6 bases from J; bases unmatched to any gene: 5. Germline CDR1 MGHRA, CDR2 YSYEKL. The CDR3 runs 16 residues. The CDR3 is CASSQDRTGGTQPQHF. In DNA, the CDR3 is TGCGCCAGCAGCCAAGATCGGACAGGGGGTACTCAGCCCCAGCATTTT.

There are a few counts of this clone. The rearrangement links TRBV11-3 to TRBJ2-1; D is uncertain. Per the germline V gene, CDR1 is SGHNT and CDR2 is YENEEA. This CDR3 is built from 13 residues. Trimming took 5 bases from V and 6 from J, leaving 11 bases between them. CDR3 region: CASSPQATNEQFF. DNA of the CDR3: TGTGCCAGCAGCCCACAAGCGACCAATGAGCAGTTCTTC.

This chain links TRBV19 with TRBJ1-2; 7 bases agree with TRBD1. J gave up 4 bases and V 0 bases, and 8 bases lay outside the gene matches. Germline loops: CDR1 LNHDA, CDR2 SQIVND (reference sequence). This CDR3 has 16 amino acids. The CDR3 reads CASSIDPRGSSYGYTF. CDR3 DNA sequence: TGTGCCAGTAGTATAGACCCCAGGGGGTCAAGCTATGGCTACACCTTC.

This chain uses TRBV19 with TRBJ1-5; D unclear. Germline CDR1 is LNHDA and CDR2 is SQIVND (reference sequence). CDR3 length equals 15 residues. Trimming pared 5 bases from V and 7 bases from J, leaving 18 bases between. The CDR3 is CASSLQGLVIQPQHF. CDR3 DNA: TGTGCCAGTAGTCTCCAAGGACTGGTTATACAGCCCCAGCATTTT.

This clone was found a few times. The chain carries TRBV24-1 and TRBJ1-5, with D possibly TRBD1 on 6 matching bases. V gave up 3 bases and J gave up 4 bases, with 12 bases separating them. This CDR3 has 15 residues. Germline V lookup: CDR1 KGHDR, CDR2 SFDVKD. The CDR3 DNA follows: TGTGCCACCAGTGATGGGGGGGCTGGAAATCAGCCCCAGCATTTT. Encoded protein: CATSDGGAGNQPQHF.

This chain links TRBV13 with TRBJ2-2, with D maybe TRBD2 (6 bases). Germline values: CDR1 PRHDT, CDR2 FYEKMQ (reference sequence). This CDR3 region has 16 residues. Between the trimmed V and J ends, which lost 4 bases and 6 bases, there was a span of 18 bases. As DNA, the CDR3 is TGTGCCAGCAGCTCCACCGGGACTCAGTTCTCCGGGGAGCTGTTTTTT. Amino acid sequence: CASSSTGTQFSGELFF.

The rearrangement links TRBV12-5 to TRBJ2-7; 8 bases are shared with TRBD1. From germline, CDR1 is LGHNT and CDR2 FRNRAP. Unmatched junction bases numbered 11, after V lost 5 bases and J lost 2 bases. The CDR3 length is 16 residues. The DNA of the CDR3 is TGTGCTAGTGGTCCCCCCCCCGGGACAGGAACCTACGAGCAGTACTTC. Amino acids: CASGPPPGTGTYEQYF.

The chain employs TRBV7-8 and TRBJ1-2; the D gene is possibly TRBD1 (5 bases). V was cut by 0 bases and J by 8 bases, with 10 bases left in between. The length of the CDR3 is 13 residues. Germline V gene data show CDR1 as SGHVS and CDR2 as FQNEAQ. In DNA form, the CDR3 reads TGTGCCAGCAGCTTAGCGCGGGGGTCCGGCTACACCTTC. It codes for CASSLARGSGYTF.